Each of the 24 T cell receptor beta chains below was sequenced from the same sample in a study of cytomegalovirus exposure and HLA in healthy donors. The primer mix had 60 Vbeta and 13 Jbeta primers. Produced via immunoSEQ multiplex PCR; TCRdb's table is partial and in-frame only. Reported are under 250,000 clones; the ten largest clones contain roughly 1.1%. Source material: PBMCs. These receptors were collected from a girl aged 2-9 years in good health and CMV-seropositive.

V is TRBV13 and J is TRBJ2-3, with 11 bases matching TRBD2. The CDR3 contains 17 residues. J lost 1 base, V lost 6 bases, and 9 bases had no gene match. Germline assignment: CDR1 PRHDT and CDR2 FYEKMQ (reference sequence). The CDR3 nucleotides read TGTGCCAGCAGGTCACTAGCGGGAGTTGGGGGCACAGATACGCAGTATTTT. Protein product: CASRSLAGVGGTDTQYF.

The V call is TRBV6-5, the J call TRBJ2-1; weak D call: TRBD2 (6 bases). The CDR3 covers 13 residues. V was cut by 6 bases and J by 6 bases, with 12 bases left in between. Per the germline V gene, CDR1 is MNHEY and CDR2 is SVGAGI. CDR3 in DNA: TGTGCCAGCAGCCATGGGACTGTCAATGAGCAGTTCTTC. This sequence encodes CASSHGTVNEQFF.

V and J are TRBV30 and TRBJ1-5, with a tentative D call TRBD1 (6 bases). Germline loops: CDR1 GTSNPN, CDR2 SVGIG (reference sequence). V gave up 0 bases and J gave up 0 bases, with 9 bases separating them. The CDR3 runs to 15 residues. CDR3 bases: TGTGCCTGGAGTGTACGGGGACATAGCAATCAGCCCCAGCATTTT. This codes for CAWSVRGHSNQPQHF.

CDR3 DNA sequence: TGCAGCGTTGAATTGGGGACAGGGGCCTACGAGCAGTACTTC. It translates to CSVELGTGAYEQYF. V is TRBV29-1 and J is TRBJ2-7, with 10 nucleotides matching TRBD1. Germline V gene sequence: CDR1 SQVTM, CDR2 ANQGSEA. After removal of 2 bases from V and 2 bases from J, the junction contained 3 bases not matched to a gene. This CDR3 contains 14 residues.

V gene TRBV28 combines with J gene TRBJ2-7; a possible D gene is TRBD2 (5 bases). There are 13 residues in the CDR3. Looked up from germline, CDR1 is MDHEN and CDR2 is SYDVKM. V was pared by 5 bases and J by 4 bases, with 12 bases between. The CDR3 sequence is CASSPWELYEQYF. CDR3 bases: TGTGCCAGCAGTCCTTGGGAGTTGTACGAGCAGTACTTC.

The chain uses TRBV7-9 and TRBJ2-1; 12 positions match TRBD2. Germline assignment: CDR1 SEHNR and CDR2 FQNEAQ (reference sequence). This CDR3 contains 16 residues. Trimming at V came to 6 bases and at J to 4 bases, leaving 7 bases not matched to a gene. CDR3 coding DNA: TGTGCCAGCAGACGTTGGACTAGCGGGGTTTACAATGAGCAGTTCTTC. Its translation: CASRRWTSGVYNEQFF.

The rearrangement joins TRBV6-6 to TRBJ2-7; D might be TRBD1 (5 bases). The V end was cut by 4 bases, the J end by 5 bases, with 18 bases between. The germline V gene has CDR1 MNHNY and CDR2 SVGAGI (reference sequence). The CDR3 sequence is 15 residues long. The CDR3, as DNA: TGTGCCAGCAGTTCCCAGGGAAAACTGGCCCACGAGCAGTACTTC. Amino acid sequence: CASSSQGKLAHEQYF.

V gene TRBV5-1 combines with J gene TRBJ2-7, with a tentative D call TRBD1 (6 bases). Germline CDR1 reads SGHRS; CDR2 reads YFSETQ. V dropped 0 bases and J dropped 4 bases, with 20 bases sitting between them. This CDR3 has 17 amino acids. The CDR3 loop is CASSLVGQRGYGYEQYF. Written as DNA, the CDR3 is TGCGCCAGCAGCTTGGTTGGTCAGAGGGGGTATGGGTACGAGCAGTACTTC. The whole variable domain, remainder taken from reference TRBV5-1 and TRBJ2-7, is KAGVTQTPRYLIKTRGQQVTLSCSPISGHRSVSWYQQTPGQGLQFLFEYFSETQRNKGNFPGRFSGRQFSNSRSEMNVSTLELGDSALYLCASSLVGQRGYGYEQYFGPGTRLTVT.

This chain joins TRBV7-6 and TRBJ2-7; 9 nucleotides match TRBD2. Germline lookup yields CDR1 SGHVS and CDR2 FNYEAQ. V dropped 0 bases and J dropped 0; count of bases not matched to a gene: 0. This CDR3 contains 15 residues. CDR3 residues: CASSLAREGSYEQYF. In nucleotides, the CDR3 is TGTGCCAGCAGCTTAGCGCGGGAGGGCTCCTACGAGCAGTACTTC. Using reference TRBV7-6 and TRBJ2-7 for the parts outside the CDR3, the full variable domain is GAGVSQSPRYKVTKRGQDVALRCDPISGHVSLYWYRQALGQGPEFLTYFNYEAQQDKSGLPNDRFSAERPEGSISTLTIQRTEQRDSAMYRCASSLAREGSYEQYFGPGTRLTVT.

The rearrangement uses TRBV7-9 and TRBJ1-5; 8 bases line up with TRBD1. The CDR3 has 14 amino acids. In germline, CDR1 is SEHNR, CDR2 FQNEAQ (reference sequence). With V trimmed by 8 bases and J by 5 bases, 8 bases remained unmatched. The CDR3 protein is CASDSQGVDQPQHF. The CDR3 DNA follows: TGTGCCAGCGACTCACAGGGGGTCGATCAGCCCCAGCATTTT.

The chain carries TRBV28 and TRBJ2-5; TRBD1 is a possible D gene (5 bases). The V and J ends lost 7 bases and 5 bases respectively, with 17 bases between them. Looked up from germline, CDR1 is MDHEN and CDR2 is SYDVKM. The CDR3 loop spans 14 amino acids. The DNA for the CDR3 is TGTGCCAGCAACCCGATGATAGGGGCTGAGACCCAGTACTTC. Amino acid sequence: CASNPMIGAETQYF.

The V gene is TRBV7-2, the J gene TRBJ2-7; 7 bases map to TRBD2. The germline V gene encodes CDR1 SGHTA and CDR2 FQGNSA. J lost 2 bases, V lost 6 bases, and 7 bases had no gene match. This CDR3 region has 14 residues. The CDR3, as DNA: TGTGCCAGCAGTTCTAGCGGAGTGACCTACGAGCAGTACTTC. Translating gives CASSSSGVTYEQYF.

The V and J genes are TRBV19 and TRBJ2-3, with TRBD1 matching over 10 bases. Germline assignment: CDR1 LNHDA and CDR2 SQIVND (reference sequence). Germline trimming cut 7 bases from V and 0 bases from J; bases unmatched to any gene: 4. CDR3 length: 15 residues. In DNA, the CDR3 is TGTGCCAGTAAGGGGGACAGGGGCAGCACAGATACGCAGTATTTT. Amino acids: CASKGDRGSTDTQYF.

The chain recombines TRBV19 with TRBJ2-3, with 11 bases that match TRBD2. Germline V gene lookup returns CDR1 LNHDA and CDR2 SQIVND (reference sequence). J gave up 4 bases and V 3 bases, and 3 bases lay outside the gene matches. CDR3 length: 15 residues. The DNA for the CDR3 is TGTGCCAGTAGTATCCAACTAGCGGGAGCAGATACGCAGTATTTT. Its translation is CASSIQLAGADTQYF.

The rearrangement links TRBV7-2 to TRBJ1-5, with TRBD1 as a possible D gene (6 bases). The CDR3 has 13 amino acids. Germline V gives CDR1 SGHTA, CDR2 FQGNSA. Trimming took off 4 bases at V and 5 bases at J, with 9 bases between the two ends. The CDR3 nucleotides are TGTGCCAGCAGCTCACAGGGAGATCAGCCCCAGCATTTT. It specifies CASSSQGDQPQHF.

J is TRBJ1-5 and V is TRBV30; the D gene is possibly TRBD1 (6 bases). The CDR3 is made up of 13 amino acids. Trimming shortened V by 2 bases and J by 10 bases, and 15 bases separated the two germline ends. Germline V lookup: CDR1 GTSNPN, CDR2 SVGIG (reference sequence). The CDR3 coding sequence is TGTGCCTGGAGTTCCACAGGGATTTCACCCCAGCATTTT. Its translation is CAWSSTGISPQHF.

The V call is TRBV6-6, the J call TRBJ1-1; D ambiguous. V lost 0 bases, J lost 0 bases, and 5 bases lay in between. Germline values: CDR1 MNHNY, CDR2 SVGAGI (reference sequence). The CDR3 totals 14 residues. CDR3 loop: CASSYSSMNTEAFF. The CDR3 DNA is TGTGCCAGCAGTTACTCGTCTATGAACACTGAAGCTTTCTTT.

The chain recombines TRBV4-2 with TRBJ1-1; TRBD1 is a possible D gene (5 bases). Trimming took 6 bases from V and 1 from J, leaving 12 bases between them. Germline V gives CDR1 LGHNA, CDR2 YNFKEQ. This CDR3 spans 14 amino acids. Here the CDR3 reads CASSPGRANTEAFF. The CDR3 nucleotides are TGTGCCAGCAGTCCGGGCAGGGCGAACACTGAAGCTTTCTTT.

DNA for the CDR3: TGTGCCAGCAGCCAAGAGGAAGCGGCCCGCACAGATACGCAGTATTTT. Residues: CASSQEEAARTDTQYF. J is TRBJ2-3 and V is TRBV4-2; the D gene is possibly TRBD2 (5 bases). Germline V gene lookup returns CDR1 LGHNA and CDR2 YNFKEQ. Trimming cost V 0 bases and J 1 base, with 11 bases left between them. CDR3 size: 16 residues.

The chain is built from TRBV28 and TRBJ2-7, with 8 bases fitting TRBD1. In germline, CDR1 is MDHEN, CDR2 SYDVKM. The V gene end was trimmed by 6 bases and the J gene end by 2 bases; junction bases not matched to a gene: 6. CDR3 length: 14 residues. CDR3 in amino acids: CASSGQGQAYEQYF. The CDR3 DNA follows: TGTGCCAGCAGCGGACAGGGACAAGCCTACGAGCAGTACTTC.

The V call is TRBV5-6, the J call TRBJ2-1; 8 bases match TRBD1. The CDR3 consists of 15 residues. Germline CDR1 SGHDT, CDR2 YYEEEE. Unmatched junction bases numbered 6, after V lost 3 bases and J lost 4 bases. The CDR3 sequence: CASSSGTGIYNEQFF. DNA for the CDR3: TGTGCCAGCAGCTCCGGGACAGGAATTTACAATGAGCAGTTCTTC.

This rearrangement joins TRBV5-1 to TRBJ2-7, with TRBD1 matching over 7 bases. This CDR3 comprises 13 residues. The germline CDR1 and CDR2 sequences are SGHRS and YFSETQ. Trimming at V came to 7 bases and at J to 5 bases, leaving 9 bases not matched to a gene. CDR3 coding DNA: TGCGCCAGCCGGGACAGTCAGTGGGACGAGCAGTACTTC. Protein: CASRDSQWDEQYF. Together with reference TRBV5-1 and TRBJ2-7, the CDR3 gives the full variable domain: KAGVTQTPRYLIKTRGQQVTLSCSPISGHRSVSWYQQTPGQGLQFLFEYFSETQRNKGNFPGRFSGRQFSNSRSEMNVSTLELGDSALYLCASRDSQWDEQYFGPGTRLTVT.

The chain uses TRBV19 and TRBJ2-1, with D tentatively TRBD2 (6 bases). Trimming removed 10 bases from V and 7 bases from J, with 20 bases in between. The germline V gene encodes CDR1 LNHDA and CDR2 SQIVND (reference sequence). The CDR3 is made up of 14 amino acids. The DNA for the CDR3 is TGTGCCACCCGCGGGGTAGCTGAACTTAATGAGCAGTTCTTC. Amino acids: CATRGVAELNEQFF.

This chain uses TRBV7-9 with TRBJ1-1, with 10 positions matching TRBD1. Trimming took 1 base from V and 1 from J; bases not matched to a gene: 3. From germline, CDR1 is SEHNR and CDR2 FQNEAQ (reference sequence). CDR3 length equals 16 residues. CDR3 protein: CASSLGQGAGNTEAFF. DNA of the CDR3: TGTGCCAGCAGCTTAGGACAGGGGGCGGGGAACACTGAAGCTTTCTTT. Using reference TRBV7-9 and TRBJ1-1 for the parts outside the CDR3, the full variable domain is DTGVSQNPRHKITKRGQNVTFRCDPISEHNRLYWYRQTLGQGPEFLTYFQNEAQLEKSRLLSDRFSAERPKGSFSTLEIQRTEQGDSAMYLCASSLGQGAGNTEAFFGQGTRLTVV.